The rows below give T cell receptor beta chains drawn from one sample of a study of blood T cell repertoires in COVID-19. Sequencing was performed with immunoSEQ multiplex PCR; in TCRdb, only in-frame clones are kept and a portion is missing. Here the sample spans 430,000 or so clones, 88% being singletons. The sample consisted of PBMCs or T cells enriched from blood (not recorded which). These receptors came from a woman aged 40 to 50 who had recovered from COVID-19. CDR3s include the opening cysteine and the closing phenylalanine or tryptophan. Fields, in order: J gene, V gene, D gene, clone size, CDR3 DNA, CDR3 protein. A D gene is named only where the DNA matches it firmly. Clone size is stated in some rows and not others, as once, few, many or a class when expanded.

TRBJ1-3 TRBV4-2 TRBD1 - TGTGCCAGCAGCCAACCCTTGCAGGGGGACTCTGGAAACACCATATATTTT CASSQPLQGDSGNTIYF
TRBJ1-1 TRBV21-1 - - TGTGCCAGCGTTCGACAGGGGGCCACTGAAGCTTTCTTT CASVRQGATEAFF
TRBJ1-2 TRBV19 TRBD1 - TGTGCCAGTAGCGCGCGCGGGACAGCCACTAACTATGGCTACACCTTC CASSARGTATNYGYTF
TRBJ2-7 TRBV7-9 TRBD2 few TGTGCCAGCAGCTCCACTAGCGGATACGAGCAGTACTTC CASSSTSGYEQYF
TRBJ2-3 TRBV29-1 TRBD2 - TGCAGCGTGACCGGGACTAGCGGGAGGGGGGCGGATACGCAGTATTTT CSVTGTSGRGADTQYF
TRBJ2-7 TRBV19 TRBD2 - TGTGCCAGTAGTACGGTCCTAGCGGAATCCTACGAGCAGTACTTC CASSTVLAESYEQYF
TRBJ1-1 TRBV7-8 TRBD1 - TGTGCCAGCAGCCCGAATAGGGGGTGGGGCCAGGGGGCTAGGTATACTGAAGCTTTCTTT CASSPNRGWGQGARYTEAFF
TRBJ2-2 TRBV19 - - TGTGCCAGTAGTATAGGAGCCAACACCGGGGAGCTGTTTTTT CASSIGANTGELFF
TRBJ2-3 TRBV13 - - TGTGCCAGCAGCCTAAAAGATACGCAGTATTTT CASSLKDTQYF
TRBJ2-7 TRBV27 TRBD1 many TGTGCCAGCAGTCCCCGGACAGGGGGGATCTCCTACGAGCAGTACTTC CASSPRTGGISYEQYF
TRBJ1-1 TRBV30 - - TGTGCCTGGGACAGGCTGAACACTGAAGCTTTCTTT CAWDRLNTEAFF
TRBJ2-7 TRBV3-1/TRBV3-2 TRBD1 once TGTGCCAGCAGCGTAGGTTATGGACAGGGGGATGTCTACGAGCAGTACTTC CASSVGYGQGDVYEQYF
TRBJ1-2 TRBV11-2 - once TGTGCCAGCAGCTTAGAAATAGGACAGAACTATGGCTACACCTTC CASSLEIGQNYGYTF
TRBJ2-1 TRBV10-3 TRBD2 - TGTGCCAGCCAGCGGGACTTGAACTACAATGAGCAGTTCTTC CASQRDLNYNEQFF
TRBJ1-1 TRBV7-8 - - TGTGCCAGCAGCTTAACCATAGAGAGGAACACTGAAGCTTTCTTT CASSLTIERNTEAFF
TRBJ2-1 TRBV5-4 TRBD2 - TGTGCCAGCAGCTCCGGGACTAGCGGGCTCATTAAGAGCTCCTACAATGAGCAGTTCTTC CASSSGTSGLIKSSYNEQFF
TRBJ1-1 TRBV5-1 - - TGCGCCAGCAGCAGCACAGGGACGAATGAAGCTTTCTTT CASSSTGTNEAFF
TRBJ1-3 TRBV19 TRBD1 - TGTGCCAGCGCCCGGACAGGGGGGTTTTCCAACTCTGGAAACACCATATATTTT CASARTGGFSNSGNTIYF
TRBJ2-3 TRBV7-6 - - TGTGCCAGCACTCCTACTTTTAGCACAGATACGCAGTATTTT CASTPTFSTDTQYF
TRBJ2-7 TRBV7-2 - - TGTGCCAGCAGCTTAGGCAGGAGGACCTACGAGCAGTACTTC CASSLGRRTYEQYF
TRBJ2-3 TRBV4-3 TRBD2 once TGCGCCAGCAGCCCCCGCTCCTACACTAGCGGGAGGGCCGTAACAGATACGCAGTATTTT CASSPRSYTSGRAVTDTQYF
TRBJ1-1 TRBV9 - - TGTGCCAGCAGCCCGCGAGGCAGCGGAACTGAAGCTTTCTTT CASSPRGSGTEAFF
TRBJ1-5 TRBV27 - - TGTGCCAGCAGTCCGGATCACAGGGTCCAGCCCCAGCATTTT CASSPDHRVQPQHF
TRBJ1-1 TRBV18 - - TGTGCCAGCTCATCAGGGAAGAACACTGAAGCTTTCTTT CASSSGKNTEAFF
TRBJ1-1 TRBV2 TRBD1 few TGTGCCAGCAGCCGGGACAGGGTTACGAACACTGAAGCTTTCTTT CASSRDRVTNTEAFF
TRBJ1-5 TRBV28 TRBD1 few TGTGCCGGACAGACAGGGTTTAAAGGCAATCAGCCCCAGCATTTT CAGQTGFKGNQPQHF
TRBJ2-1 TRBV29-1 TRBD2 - TGCAGCTCTGTGGGGGGTACTAGCGGCTACAATGAGCAGTTCTTC CSSVGGTSGYNEQFF
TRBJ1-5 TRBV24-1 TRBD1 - TGTGCCACCAGTGACGCGGGACAGGGGGTACGCAATCAGCCCCAGCATTTT CATSDAGQGVRNQPQHF
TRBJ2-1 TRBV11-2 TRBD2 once TGTGCCAGCAGCCCTAGCGGGAGGAAAGTCGGGGGCAATGAGCAGTTCTTC CASSPSGRKVGGNEQFF
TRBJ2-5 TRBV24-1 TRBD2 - TGTGCCACCAGTGACAAGGGACTAGCGGGAGGAGGTGAGACCCAGTACTTC CATSDKGLAGGGETQYF
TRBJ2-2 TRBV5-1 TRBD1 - TGCGCCAGCAGCTCGGGACAGGGTGCCGGGGAGCTGTTTTTT CASSSGQGAGELFF
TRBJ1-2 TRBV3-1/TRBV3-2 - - TGTGCCAGCAGCCAGGCCTCTCTGGGACATAACTATGGCTACACCTTC CASSQASLGHNYGYTF